The subject of this entry is one T cell receptor (beta chain). Germline loops: CDR1 SQVTM, CDR2 ANQGSEA. The V segment lost 5 bases and the J segment 6 bases; nucleotides outside the gene matches: 6. The CDR3 length is 13 residues. Sequencing used immunoSEQ multiplex PCR; TCRdb keeps in-frame clones, though not all of them. The top ten hold around 3.2% of the sample, which has a few hundred thousand clones, 82% seen once. The data derive from a study of blood T cell repertoires in COVID-19. This clonotype was obtained from a young woman with acute or convalescent COVID-19. The rearrangement links TRBV29-1 to TRBJ2-4; 8 bases agree with TRBD1. The material sequenced was peripheral blood. CDR3 bases: TGCAGCGTTTTACTCGACAGGGGAAACATTCAGTACTTC. Translated: CSVLLDRGNIQYF.